Detailed here is one T cell receptor (beta chain). This record belongs to a study of T cell changes during pregnancy in multiple sclerosis. The protocol was immunoSEQ multiplex PCR, while the TCRdb copy is restricted to in-frame clones and leaves out a portion. Found here are about 74,000 clones, 75% to 90% of them singletons; the top ten hold approximately 3.5%. The CDR3 length is 16 residues. V was clipped by 2 bases and J by 3 bases; unmatched bases: 8. Germline V CDR1 and CDR2: SGHRS, YFSETQ. This chain joins TRBV5-1 and TRBJ1-1; 9 bases line up with TRBD1. The clonotype was recovered from a female donor with multiple sclerosis, enrolled in a pregnancy study. Sample: peripheral blood, taken before pregnancy. This CDR3 reads CASSLQTGGGDTEAFF. The DNA of the CDR3 is TGCGCCAGCAGCTTACAGACAGGGGGGGGAGACACTGAAGCTTTCTTT.